The clone carrying this TCR beta chain appeared a single time. Antigen unknown. Germline-derived CDR1 and CDR2 are SGHTA and FQGNSA. Deletions cut 2 bases from V and 0 bases from J, with 10 bases between. The CDR3 consists of 15 residues. This sample was included in a study of Ad26.COV2.S vaccination and SARS-CoV-2 variants. Whole-study context: Ad26.COV2.S was injected intramuscularly once or twice, 56 days apart. Study-level results: The TCR-based breadth and depth measures might underestimate overall T cell responses.

Repertoires were generated with immunoSEQ multiplex PCR, while TCRdb's copy carries only in-frame clones and drops some. The sample carries about 410,000 clones, about 88% recorded once. The treatment was: around 19 received Ad26.COV2.S at low or high dose, single or two shots; 5 received placebo; per-sample allocation not given. Sampling occurred on day 63 after the first vaccine or placebo injection. At a Boston site, the person donating was an adult of 18-55 years. Specimen: peripheral blood, collected in a trial of Ad26.COV2.S vaccine versus placebo. The V and J genes are TRBV7-2 and TRBJ2-5; D tentatively reads TRBD1 or TRBD2 (6 bases each). This sequence originates from a person aged 18-65 years who received the Ad26.COV2.S COVID-19 vaccine or a placebo. CDR3 in amino acids: CASSLTGRNQETQYF. The CDR3 DNA is TGTGCCAGCAGCTTAACAGGGAGGAACCAAGAGACCCAGTACTTC.